This T cell receptor beta chain was sequenced for a study of blood T cell repertoires in COVID-19. Whole-study context: T cells, B-cell-depleted T cells, or PBMCs supplied cDNA or gDNA.

Original processing notes: Researchers report that nucleated cell counts were estimated from reference gene primer amplification. TCRdb's copy holds only in-frame clones and misses some; the assay was immunoSEQ multiplex PCR. V, J and clone size derive from that table, while D and trimming were established from the DNA sequence. The profile shows fewer than 500,000 clones, about 90% of them singletons. The receptor's source is a man younger than 35 with COVID-19, enrolled during active disease. The sample taken for sequencing was peripheral blood.

The CDR3 sequence is CASSRSRAGANYGYTF. CDR3 in DNA: TGTGCCAGCAGCCGGTCGAGGGCAGGAGCTAACTATGGCTACACCTTC. J is TRBJ1-2 and V is TRBV14, with D unclear. Germline assignment: CDR1 SGHDN and CDR2 FVKESK. The V gene lost 4 bases and the J gene lost 0 bases, with 15 bases spanning the gap. There are 16 residues in the CDR3.